This T cell receptor (beta chain) is drawn from a study of T cell responses to AZD1222 COVID-19 vaccine. Study outcomes and limitations: Mostly white British, mostly female donors; authors suggested clonal diversity may be underestimated.

About this clone: Its antigen is unidentified.

Clones were read by immunoSEQ multiplex PCR, and TCRdb kept only the in-frame ones, dropping some. The sample includes 150,000 or so clones, about 90% of them seen just once. The germline V gene encodes CDR1 MNHEY and CDR2 SVGAGI. J lost 7 bases, V lost 7 bases, and 10 bases had no gene match. This CDR3 has 14 residues. This receptor was taken from an adult in good health. The rearrangement joins TRBV6-5 to TRBJ2-1, with TRBD2 matching 7 bases. Specimen: peripheral blood, collected on day 0 of AZD1222 vaccination. The CDR3 region is CASIGGGPSNEQFF. DNA of the CDR3: TGTGCCAGCATCGGCGGGGGTCCCTCTAATGAGCAGTTCTTC.